This TCR beta chain was sequenced during a study of T cell repertoires in cytomegalovirus infection. Study-level information: Evidence of both CMV infection and a matching HLA type came from public TCR beta signatures.

TCRdb ran MiXCR on the reads and lists one entry per CDR3 protein. The sample lists 350,000 to 550,000 distinct CDR3 sequences; approximately 31% were seen once. This clonotype was picked up a small number of times. The antigen is not known. Overall study results and limits: HLA-C-restricted CMV clonotypes gave the most frequent clonotype in two of eight donors.

The V and J ends lost 3 bases and 6 bases respectively, with 14 bases between them. Germline V gene data show CDR1 as SEHNR and CDR2 as FQNEAQ (reference sequence). The CDR3 covers 15 residues. This chain connects TRBV7-9 to TRBJ2-2; D is possibly TRBD1 (5 bases). The clonotype was recovered from a human donor in good health (CMV status not recorded). Some clones in this sample may be carry-over from other donors' samples. The sample was PBMCs. The CDR3 DNA is TGTGCCAGCAGCTTGGCAGGGCGATTATCCGGGGAGCTGTTTTTT. Translated, it gives CASSLAGRLSGELFF.